The clone carrying this TCR beta chain occurred a few times. Its antigen is undetermined. The CDR3 contains 12 residues. Germline V gene sequence: CDR1 MDHEN, CDR2 SYDVKM. The germline V and J ends were trimmed by 5 bases and 1 base, with 6 bases remaining between them. Making use of molecular barcodes, quantitative 5'-RACE generated TCR beta libraries. MiXCR was run by TCRdb on the 5' RACE reads, yielding one entry per CDR3 protein. This sample carries 700,000 or so distinct CDR3 sequences, around 17% of them seen once, and the ten largest clones take about 19%. The data stem from a study of CD8 T cells in ankylosing spondylitis. Study results and caveats: The clones that were linked to disease were reported to be significantly enriched in matched synovial fluid samples from ankylosing spondylitis patients. Seven to nine highly homologous variants formed a TCR beta motif that appeared characteristic of ankylosing spondylitis blood. Reactive arthritis synovial fluid and blood previously showed some of these motif variants. Relatively scarce in peripheral blood, disease-linked clones were CD8+.

The specimen sequenced was blood, either unsorted or a sorted T cell fraction (not recorded which). The V and J genes are TRBV28 and TRBJ2-7; D is unresolved. The sequence was collected from a male donor with ankylosing spondylitis. Here the CDR3 DNA reads TGTGCCAGCAGTATTAGATCCTACGAGCAGTACTTC. It translates to CASSIRSYEQYF.